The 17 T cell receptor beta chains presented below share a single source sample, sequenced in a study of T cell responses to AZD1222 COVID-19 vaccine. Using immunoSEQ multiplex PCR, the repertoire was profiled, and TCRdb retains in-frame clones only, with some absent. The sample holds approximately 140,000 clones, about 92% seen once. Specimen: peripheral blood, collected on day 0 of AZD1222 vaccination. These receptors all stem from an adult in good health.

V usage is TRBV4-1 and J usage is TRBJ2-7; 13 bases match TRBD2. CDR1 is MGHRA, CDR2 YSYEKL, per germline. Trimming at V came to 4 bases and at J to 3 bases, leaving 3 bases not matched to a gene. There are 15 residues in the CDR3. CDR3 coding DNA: TGCGCCAGCAGCCTTGGGACTAGCGGGATCTACGAGCAGTACTTC. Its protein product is CASSLGTSGIYEQYF.

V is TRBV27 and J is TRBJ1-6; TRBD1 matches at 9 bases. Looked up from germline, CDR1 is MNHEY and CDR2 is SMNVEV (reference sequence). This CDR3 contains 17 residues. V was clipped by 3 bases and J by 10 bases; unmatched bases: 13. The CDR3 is CASSFAAAGTGSSPLHF. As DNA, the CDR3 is TGTGCCAGCAGTTTCGCGGCTGCCGGGACAGGGTCCTCACCCCTCCACTTT.

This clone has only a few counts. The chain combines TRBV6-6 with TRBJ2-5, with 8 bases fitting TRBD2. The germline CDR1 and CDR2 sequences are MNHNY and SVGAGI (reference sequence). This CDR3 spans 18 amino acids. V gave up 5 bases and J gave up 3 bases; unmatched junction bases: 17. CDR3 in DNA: TGTGCCAGCAGTCCCTTAACTCTTAGCGGGGTTTATAAAGAGACCCAGTACTTC. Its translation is CASSPLTLSGVYKETQYF.

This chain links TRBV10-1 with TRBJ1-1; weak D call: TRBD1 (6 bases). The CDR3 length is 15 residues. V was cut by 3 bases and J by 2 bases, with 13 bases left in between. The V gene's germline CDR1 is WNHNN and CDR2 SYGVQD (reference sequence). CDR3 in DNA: TGCGCCAGCAGTGAACCGCCGGGGGGCAACACTGAAGCTTTCTTT. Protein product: CASSEPPGGNTEAFF.

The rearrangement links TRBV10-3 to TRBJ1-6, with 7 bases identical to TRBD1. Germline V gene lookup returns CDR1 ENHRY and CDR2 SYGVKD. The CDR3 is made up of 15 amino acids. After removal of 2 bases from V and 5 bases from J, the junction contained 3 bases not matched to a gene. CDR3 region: CAISEDRADNSPLHF. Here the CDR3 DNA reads TGTGCCATCAGTGAGGACAGGGCCGATAATTCACCCCTCCACTTT.

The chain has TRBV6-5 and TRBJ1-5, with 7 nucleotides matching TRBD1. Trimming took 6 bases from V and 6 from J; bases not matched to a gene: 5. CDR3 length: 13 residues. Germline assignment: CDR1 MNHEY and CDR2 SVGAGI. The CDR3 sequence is CASRNRGSQPQHF. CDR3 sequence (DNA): TGTGCCAGCAGGAACAGGGGCTCTCAGCCCCAGCATTTT.

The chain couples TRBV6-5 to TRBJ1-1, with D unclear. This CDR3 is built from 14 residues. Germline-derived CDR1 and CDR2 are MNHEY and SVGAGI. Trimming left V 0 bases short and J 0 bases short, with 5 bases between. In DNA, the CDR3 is TGTGCCAGCAGTTACTCGTTAATGAACACTGAAGCTTTCTTT. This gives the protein CASSYSLMNTEAFF.

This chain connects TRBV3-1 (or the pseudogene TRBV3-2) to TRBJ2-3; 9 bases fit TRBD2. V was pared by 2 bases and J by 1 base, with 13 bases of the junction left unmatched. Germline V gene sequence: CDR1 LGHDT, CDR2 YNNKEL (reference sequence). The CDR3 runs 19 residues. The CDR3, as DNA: TGTGCCAGCAGCCAATCTTCCCTTAGCGGGGGCAGGGGCACAGATACGCAGTATTTT. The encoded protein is CASSQSSLSGGRGTDTQYF.

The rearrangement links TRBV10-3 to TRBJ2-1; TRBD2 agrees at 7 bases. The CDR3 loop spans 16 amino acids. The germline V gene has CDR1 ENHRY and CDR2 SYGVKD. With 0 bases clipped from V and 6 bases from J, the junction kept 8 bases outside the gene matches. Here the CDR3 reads CAISESRRERGNEQFF. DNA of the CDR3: TGTGCCATCAGTGAGTCGAGGCGGGAGAGGGGCAATGAGCAGTTCTTC.

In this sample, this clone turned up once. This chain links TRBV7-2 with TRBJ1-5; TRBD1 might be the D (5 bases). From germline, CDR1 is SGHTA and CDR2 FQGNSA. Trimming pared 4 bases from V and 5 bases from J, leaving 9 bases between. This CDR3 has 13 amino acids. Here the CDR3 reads CASSSGTYQPQHF. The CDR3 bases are TGTGCCAGCAGCTCAGGGACGTATCAGCCCCAGCATTTT.

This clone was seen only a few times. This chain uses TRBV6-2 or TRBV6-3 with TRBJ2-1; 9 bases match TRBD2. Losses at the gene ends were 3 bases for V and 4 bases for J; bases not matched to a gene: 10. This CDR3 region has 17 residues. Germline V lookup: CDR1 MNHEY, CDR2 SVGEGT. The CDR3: CASSYSPLAGIYNEQFF. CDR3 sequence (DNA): TGTGCCAGCAGTTATTCCCCGCTAGCGGGAATTTACAATGAGCAGTTCTTC.

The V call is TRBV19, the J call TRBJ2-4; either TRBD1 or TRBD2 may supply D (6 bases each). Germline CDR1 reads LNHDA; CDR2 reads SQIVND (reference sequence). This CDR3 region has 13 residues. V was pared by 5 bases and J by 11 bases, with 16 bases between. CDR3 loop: CASSSTRQEVQYF. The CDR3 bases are TGTGCCAGTAGTTCGACTAGACAGGAGGTTCAGTACTTC.

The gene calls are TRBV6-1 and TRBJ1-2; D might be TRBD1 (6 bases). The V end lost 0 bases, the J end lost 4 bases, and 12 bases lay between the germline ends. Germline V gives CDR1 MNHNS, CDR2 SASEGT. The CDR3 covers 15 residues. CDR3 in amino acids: CASSEAAGAGYGYTF. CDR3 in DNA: TGTGCCAGCAGTGAAGCAGCGGGGGCTGGCTATGGCTACACCTTC.

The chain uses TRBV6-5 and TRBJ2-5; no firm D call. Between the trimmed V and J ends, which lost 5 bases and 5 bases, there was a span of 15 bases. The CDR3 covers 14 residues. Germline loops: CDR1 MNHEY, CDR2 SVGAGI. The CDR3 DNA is TGTGCCAGCAGTCCCCTACTGGGGTGGGAGACCCAGTACTTC. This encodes CASSPLLGWETQYF.

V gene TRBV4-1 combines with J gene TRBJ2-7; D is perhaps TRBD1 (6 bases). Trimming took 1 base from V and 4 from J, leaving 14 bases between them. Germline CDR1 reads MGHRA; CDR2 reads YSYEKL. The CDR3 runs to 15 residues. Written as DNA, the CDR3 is TGCGCCAGCAGCCAAGGTCAGGGGCCTCGTTACGAGCAGTACTTC. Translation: CASSQGQGPRYEQYF.

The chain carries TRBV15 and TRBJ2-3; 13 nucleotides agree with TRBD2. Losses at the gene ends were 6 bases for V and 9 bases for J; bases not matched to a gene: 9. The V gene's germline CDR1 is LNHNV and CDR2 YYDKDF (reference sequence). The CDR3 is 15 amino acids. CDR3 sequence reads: CATRGGTSGVLTQYF. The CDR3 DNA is TGTGCCACCAGGGGCGGGACTAGCGGGGTCCTCACGCAGTATTTT.

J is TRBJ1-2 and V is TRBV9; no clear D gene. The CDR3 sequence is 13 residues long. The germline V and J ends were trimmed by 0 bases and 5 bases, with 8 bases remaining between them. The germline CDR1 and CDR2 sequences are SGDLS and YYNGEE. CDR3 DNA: TGTGCCAGCAGCGTAGGGCGGAGTTATGGCTACACCTTC. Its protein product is CASSVGRSYGYTF.